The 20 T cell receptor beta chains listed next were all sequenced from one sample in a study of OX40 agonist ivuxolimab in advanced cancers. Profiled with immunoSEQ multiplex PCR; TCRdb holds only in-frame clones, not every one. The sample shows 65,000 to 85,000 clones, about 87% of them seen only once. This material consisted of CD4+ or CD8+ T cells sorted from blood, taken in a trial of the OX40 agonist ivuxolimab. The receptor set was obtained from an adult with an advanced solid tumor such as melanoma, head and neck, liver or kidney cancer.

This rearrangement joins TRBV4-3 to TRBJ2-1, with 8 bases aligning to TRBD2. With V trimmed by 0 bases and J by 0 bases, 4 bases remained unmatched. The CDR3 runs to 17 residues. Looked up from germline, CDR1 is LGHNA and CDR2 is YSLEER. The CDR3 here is CASSQEPGLVSYNEQFF. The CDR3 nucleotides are TGCGCCAGCAGCCAAGAACCGGGACTAGTCTCCTACAATGAGCAGTTCTTC.

CDR3 nucleotide sequence: TGTGCCAGCAGCCAAGATTGGGGGTCTGAAGCTTTCTTT. This sequence encodes CASSQDWGSEAFF. The chain is built from TRBV14 and TRBJ1-1, with D possibly TRBD1 on 5 matching bases. This CDR3 spans 13 amino acids. The V gene's germline CDR1 is SGHDN and CDR2 FVKESK. Trimming stripped 0 bases from V and 6 bases from J, with 8 bases between.

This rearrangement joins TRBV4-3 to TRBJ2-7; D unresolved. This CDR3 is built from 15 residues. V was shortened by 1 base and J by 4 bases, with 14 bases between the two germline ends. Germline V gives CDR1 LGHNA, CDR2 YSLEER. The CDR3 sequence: CASSQGQAPGYEQYF. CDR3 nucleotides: TGCGCCAGCAGCCAAGGGCAGGCCCCTGGGTACGAGCAGTACTTC.

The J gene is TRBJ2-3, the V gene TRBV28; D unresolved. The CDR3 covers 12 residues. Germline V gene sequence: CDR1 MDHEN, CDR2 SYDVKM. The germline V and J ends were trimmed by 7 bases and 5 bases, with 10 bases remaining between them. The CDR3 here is CASIGKGDTQYF. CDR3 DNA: TGTGCCAGCATTGGGAAGGGAGATACGCAGTATTTT.

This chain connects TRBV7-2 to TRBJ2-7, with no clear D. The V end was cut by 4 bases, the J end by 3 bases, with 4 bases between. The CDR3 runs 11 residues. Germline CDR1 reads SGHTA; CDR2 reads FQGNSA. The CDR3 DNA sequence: TGTGCCAGCAGCTCCGACTACGAGCAGTACGTC. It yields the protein CASSSDYEQYV.

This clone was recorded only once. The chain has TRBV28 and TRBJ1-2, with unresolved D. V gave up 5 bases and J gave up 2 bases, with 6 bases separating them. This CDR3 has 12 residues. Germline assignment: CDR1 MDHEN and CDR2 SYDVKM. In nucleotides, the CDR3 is TGTGCCAGCAGTATCAGAAACTATGGCTACACCTTC. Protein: CASSIRNYGYTF.

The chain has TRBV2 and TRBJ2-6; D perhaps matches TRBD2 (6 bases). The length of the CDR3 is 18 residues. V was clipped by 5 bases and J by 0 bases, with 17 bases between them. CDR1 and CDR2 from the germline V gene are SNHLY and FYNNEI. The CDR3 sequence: CASSSERRRGSGANVLTF. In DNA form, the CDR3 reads TGTGCCAGCAGTTCCGAACGGAGGAGGGGCTCTGGGGCCAACGTCCTGACTTTC.

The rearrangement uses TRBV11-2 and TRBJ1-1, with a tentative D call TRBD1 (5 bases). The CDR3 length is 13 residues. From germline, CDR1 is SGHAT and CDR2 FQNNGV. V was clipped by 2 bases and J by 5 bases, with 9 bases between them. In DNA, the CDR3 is TGTGCCAGCAGCTTATCAGGGTCAACTGAAGCTTTCTTT. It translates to CASSLSGSTEAFF.

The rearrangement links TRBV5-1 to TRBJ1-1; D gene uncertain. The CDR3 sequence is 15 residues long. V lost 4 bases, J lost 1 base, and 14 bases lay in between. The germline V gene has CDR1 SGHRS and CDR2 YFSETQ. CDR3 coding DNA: TGCGCCAGCAGCCCGCCCGGGGTGGGGAACACTGAAGCTTTCTTT. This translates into CASSPPGVGNTEAFF.

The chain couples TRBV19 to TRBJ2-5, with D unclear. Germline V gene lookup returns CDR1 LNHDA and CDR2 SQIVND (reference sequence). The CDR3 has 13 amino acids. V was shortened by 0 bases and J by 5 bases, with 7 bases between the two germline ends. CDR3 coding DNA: TGTGCCAGTAGTATAGATAGAACGGAGACCCAGTACTTC. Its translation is CASSIDRTETQYF.

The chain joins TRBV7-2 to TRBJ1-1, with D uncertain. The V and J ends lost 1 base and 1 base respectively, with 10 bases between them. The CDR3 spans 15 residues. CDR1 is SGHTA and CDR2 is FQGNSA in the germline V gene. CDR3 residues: CASSLGRVGNTEAFF. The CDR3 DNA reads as TGTGCCAGCAGCTTAGGGAGGGTTGGGAACACTGAAGCTTTCTTT.

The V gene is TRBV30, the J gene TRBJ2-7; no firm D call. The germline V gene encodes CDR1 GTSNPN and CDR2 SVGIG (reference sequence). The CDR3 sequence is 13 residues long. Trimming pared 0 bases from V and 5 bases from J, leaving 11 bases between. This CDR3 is CAWSVGRTHEQYF. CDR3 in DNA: TGTGCCTGGAGTGTGGGCAGGACCCACGAGCAGTACTTC.

CDR3 DNA sequence: TGTGCCAGCAGCTTAGACCCCTCCTACAATGAGCAGTTCTTC. The encoded protein is CASSLDPSYNEQFF. The J gene is TRBJ2-1, the V gene TRBV7-3; no reliable D call. Germline values: CDR1 SGHTA, CDR2 FQGTGA. The V and J ends lost 2 bases and 0 bases respectively, with 5 bases between them. This CDR3 has 14 amino acids.

The CDR3 sequence is CASSQDTAGGNSHGYTF. CDR3 DNA sequence: TGCGCCAGCAGCCAAGATACCGCAGGGGGTAATAGTCATGGCTACACCTTC. The chain combines TRBV4-3 with TRBJ1-2; 7 bases agree with TRBD1. This CDR3 has 17 residues. V lost 0 bases and J lost 6; bases outside the gene matches: 13. Germline V CDR1 and CDR2: LGHNA, YSLEER.

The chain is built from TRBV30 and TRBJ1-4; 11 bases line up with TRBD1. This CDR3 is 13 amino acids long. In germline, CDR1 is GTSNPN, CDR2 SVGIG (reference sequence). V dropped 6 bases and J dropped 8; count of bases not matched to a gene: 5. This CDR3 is CACGQGAREKLFF. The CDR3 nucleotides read TGTGCCTGCGGACAGGGGGCAAGGGAAAAACTGTTTTTT.

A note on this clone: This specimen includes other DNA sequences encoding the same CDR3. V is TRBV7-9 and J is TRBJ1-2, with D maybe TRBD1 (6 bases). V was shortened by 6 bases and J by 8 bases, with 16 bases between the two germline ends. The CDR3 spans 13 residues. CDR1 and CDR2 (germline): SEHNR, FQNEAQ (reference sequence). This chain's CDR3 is CASSPSGEGGYTF. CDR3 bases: TGTGCCAGCAGTCCGTCAGGGGAAGGCGGCTACACCTTC.

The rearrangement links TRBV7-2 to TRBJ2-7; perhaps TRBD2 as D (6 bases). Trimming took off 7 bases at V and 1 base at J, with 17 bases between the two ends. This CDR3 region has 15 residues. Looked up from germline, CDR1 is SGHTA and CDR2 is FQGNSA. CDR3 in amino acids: CASTPGVGHSYEQYV. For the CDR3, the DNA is TGTGCCAGCACCCCGGGGGTCGGACATTCCTACGAGCAGTACGTC.

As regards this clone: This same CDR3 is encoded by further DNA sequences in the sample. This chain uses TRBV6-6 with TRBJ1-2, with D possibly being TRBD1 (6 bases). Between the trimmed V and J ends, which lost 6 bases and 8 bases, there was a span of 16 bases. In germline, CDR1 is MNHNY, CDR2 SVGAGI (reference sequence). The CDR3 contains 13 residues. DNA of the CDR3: TGTGCCAGCAGGCAGGGGACACCGGAAGGCTACACCTTC. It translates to CASRQGTPEGYTF.

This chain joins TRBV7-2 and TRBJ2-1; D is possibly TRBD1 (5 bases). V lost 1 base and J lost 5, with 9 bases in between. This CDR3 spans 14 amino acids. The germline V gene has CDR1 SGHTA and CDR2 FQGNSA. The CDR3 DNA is TGTGCCAGCAGCTTAGTGGTAGGGGACAATGAGCAGTTCTTC. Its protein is CASSLVVGDNEQFF.

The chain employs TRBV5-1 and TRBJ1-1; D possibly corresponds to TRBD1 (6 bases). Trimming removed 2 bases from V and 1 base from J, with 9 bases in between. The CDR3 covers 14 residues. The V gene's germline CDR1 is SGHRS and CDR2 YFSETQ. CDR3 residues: CASSFRGGNTEAFF. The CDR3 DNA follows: TGCGCCAGCAGCTTCAGGGGAGGGAACACTGAAGCTTTCTTT. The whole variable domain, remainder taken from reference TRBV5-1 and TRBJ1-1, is KAGVTQTPRYLIKTRGQQVTLSCSPISGHRSVSWYQQTPGQGLQFLFEYFSETQRNKGNFPGRFSGRQFSNSRSEMNVSTLELGDSALYLCASSFRGGNTEAFFGQGTRLTVV.